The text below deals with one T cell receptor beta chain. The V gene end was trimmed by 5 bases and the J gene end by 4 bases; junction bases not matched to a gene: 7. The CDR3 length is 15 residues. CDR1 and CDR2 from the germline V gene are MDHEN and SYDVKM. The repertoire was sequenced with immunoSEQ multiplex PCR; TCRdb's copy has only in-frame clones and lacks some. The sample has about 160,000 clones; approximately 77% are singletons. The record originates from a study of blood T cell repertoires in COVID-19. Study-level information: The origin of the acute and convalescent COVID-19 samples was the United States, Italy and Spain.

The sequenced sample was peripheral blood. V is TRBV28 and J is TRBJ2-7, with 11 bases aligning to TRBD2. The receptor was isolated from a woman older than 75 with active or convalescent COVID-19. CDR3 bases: TGTGCCAGCAGTCCTAGCGGGAGGTGGCTTTACGAGCAGTACTTC. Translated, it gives CASSPSGRWLYEQYF.